The rows below give T cell receptor beta chains drawn from one sample of a study of Ad26.COV2.S vaccination and SARS-CoV-2 variants. Repertoires were generated with immunoSEQ multiplex PCR, while TCRdb's copy carries only in-frame clones and drops some. The repertoire consists of hundreds of thousands of clones, with roughly 90% occurring once and the leading ten covering roughly 4.8%. Source: peripheral blood, taken in a trial of Ad26.COV2.S vaccine versus placebo. The receptor set was obtained from a person between 18 and 65 years old who received the Ad26.COV2.S COVID-19 vaccine or a placebo. The CDR3 runs from the conserved cysteine through the conserved F or W. Fields, in order: J gene, V gene, clone size, D gene, CDR3 protein, CDR3 DNA. A D gene is named only where the DNA matches it firmly. The size field is filled for only some rows; it gives once, few, many or a size class.

j_gene: TRBJ1-2; v_gene: TRBV7-8; abundance: .; d_gene: TRBD1; CDR3aa: CASSLNRDREGGYTF; CDR3nt: TGTGCCAGCAGCTTGAACCGGGACAGGGAGGGTGGCTACACCTTC
j_gene: TRBJ2-5; v_gene: TRBV3-1/TRBV3-2; abundance: .; d_gene: .; CDR3aa: CASSQDSMPRAQYF; CDR3nt: TGTGCCAGCAGCCAAGATTCGATGCCTCGGGCCCAGTACTTC
j_gene: TRBJ1-2; v_gene: TRBV13; abundance: .; d_gene: .; CDR3aa: CASSSGLGRNYGYTF; CDR3nt: TGTGCCAGCAGCTCCGGGCTGGGTAGAAACTATGGCTACACCTTC
j_gene: TRBJ2-5; v_gene: TRBV18; abundance: once; d_gene: .; CDR3aa: CASSPRLEEETQYF; CDR3nt: TGTGCCAGCTCACCGAGACTAGAAGAAGAGACCCAGTACTTC
j_gene: TRBJ2-7; v_gene: TRBV3-1/TRBV3-2; abundance: .; d_gene: TRBD2; CDR3aa: CASSPLGLARTSYEQYF; CDR3nt: TGTGCCAGCAGCCCCCTGGGACTAGCGCGTACCTCCTACGAGCAGTACTTC
j_gene: TRBJ1-5; v_gene: TRBV28; abundance: .; d_gene: .; CDR3aa: CAGSRGGGNQPQHF; CDR3nt: TGTGCCGGCTCGCGAGGAGGCGGCAATCAGCCCCAGCATTTT
j_gene: TRBJ1-3; v_gene: TRBV7-3; abundance: .; d_gene: .; CDR3aa: CASSPTWGGWCTIYF; CDR3nt: TGTGCCAGCAGCCCAACTTGGGGGGGGTGGTGCACCATATATTTT
j_gene: TRBJ1-4; v_gene: TRBV4-3; abundance: .; d_gene: .; CDR3aa: CASSQDTGFNEKLFF; CDR3nt: TGCGCCAGCAGCCAAGATACCGGTTTTAATGAAAAACTGTTTTTT
j_gene: TRBJ2-7; v_gene: TRBV12-3/TRBV12-4; abundance: .; d_gene: .; CDR3aa: CASSLIWTLQYF; CDR3nt: TGTGCCAGCAGTTTAATCTGGACCCTGCAGTACTTC
j_gene: TRBJ1-2; v_gene: TRBV18; abundance: .; d_gene: .; CDR3aa: CASSPQGVGQMARGYTF; CDR3nt: TGTGCCAGCTCACCACAAGGAGTTGGACAGATGGCCAGGGGCTACACCTTC
j_gene: TRBJ2-2; v_gene: TRBV29-1; abundance: .; d_gene: TRBD1; CDR3aa: CSVEDRGDTGELFF; CDR3nt: TGCAGCGTCGAGGACAGGGGTGACACCGGGGAGCTGTTTTTT
j_gene: TRBJ2-5; v_gene: TRBV19; abundance: few; d_gene: TRBD1; CDR3aa: CASSTQGAGETQYF; CDR3nt: TGTGCCAGTAGTACCCAGGGGGCGGGGGAGACCCAGTACTTC
j_gene: TRBJ2-1; v_gene: TRBV7-3; abundance: .; d_gene: .; CDR3aa: CASSRDGGYNEQFF; CDR3nt: TGTGCCAGCAGCCGGGACGGAGGGTACAATGAGCAGTTCTTC
j_gene: TRBJ2-5; v_gene: TRBV7-2; abundance: .; d_gene: .; CDR3aa: CASSLNGETQYF; CDR3nt: TGTGCCAGCAGCTTGAACGGAGAGACCCAGTACTTC
j_gene: TRBJ2-2; v_gene: TRBV30; abundance: .; d_gene: TRBD2; CDR3aa: CAWSRGEGHSGELFF; CDR3nt: TGTGCCTGGAGTCGGGGGGAGGGCCATTCCGGGGAGCTGTTTTTT
j_gene: TRBJ1-2; v_gene: TRBV29-1; abundance: .; d_gene: TRBD1; CDR3aa: CSVRTGGGYGYTF; CDR3nt: TGCAGCGTGCGGACAGGGGGAGGTTATGGCTACACCTTC
j_gene: TRBJ2-3; v_gene: TRBV7-8; abundance: .; d_gene: TRBD2; CDR3aa: CASSPLAGGATDTQYF; CDR3nt: TGTGCCAGCAGCCCGCTGGCGGGAGGTGCGACAGATACGCAGTATTTT
j_gene: TRBJ2-6; v_gene: TRBV7-6; abundance: .; d_gene: .; CDR3aa: CASSPRTTASFSGANVLTF; CDR3nt: TGTGCCAGCAGCCCTCGGACAACAGCGAGCTTCTCTGGGGCCAACGTCCTGACTTTC
j_gene: TRBJ2-1; v_gene: TRBV5-1; abundance: .; d_gene: TRBD2; CDR3aa: CASSLGLAGYNEQFF; CDR3nt: TGCGCCAGCAGCTTAGGACTAGCGGGCTACAATGAGCAGTTCTTC
j_gene: TRBJ1-3; v_gene: TRBV4-1; abundance: few; d_gene: .; CDR3aa: CASSQDLRGREGNTIYF; CDR3nt: TGCGCCAGCAGCCAAGATTTACGTGGGAGGGAGGGAAACACCATATATTTT
j_gene: TRBJ2-1; v_gene: TRBV10-3; abundance: .; d_gene: .; CDR3aa: CAISESTGSDEQFF; CDR3nt: TGTGCCATCAGTGAGTCGACTGGCTCCGATGAGCAGTTCTTC
j_gene: TRBJ1-2; v_gene: TRBV4-3; abundance: .; d_gene: .; CDR3aa: CASSQDRAVFYGYTF; CDR3nt: TGCGCCAGCAGCCAAGACAGGGCAGTTTTCTATGGCTACACCTTC
j_gene: TRBJ1-2; v_gene: TRBV3-1/TRBV3-2; abundance: .; d_gene: TRBD1; CDR3aa: CASSPTGTGGYGYTF; CDR3nt: TGTGCCAGCAGCCCGACAGGGACTGGGGGCTATGGCTACACCTTC
j_gene: TRBJ1-1; v_gene: TRBV4-2; abundance: .; d_gene: .; CDR3aa: CASSQGGGRGTEAFF; CDR3nt: TGTGCCAGCAGCCAAGGAGGGGGGCGCGGCACTGAAGCTTTCTTT
j_gene: TRBJ2-7; v_gene: TRBV11-1; abundance: .; d_gene: .; CDR3aa: CASSLGQFSNYEQYF; CDR3nt: TGTGCCAGCAGCTTAGGACAATTTAGTAACTACGAGCAGTACTTC
j_gene: TRBJ2-1; v_gene: TRBV29-1; abundance: .; d_gene: .; CDR3aa: CSVEDFLWGRRNNEQFF; CDR3nt: TGCAGCGTTGAAGATTTTTTGTGGGGACGGAGGAACAATGAGCAGTTCTTC
j_gene: TRBJ1-4; v_gene: TRBV7-9; abundance: .; d_gene: .; CDR3aa: CASSPGAHVNEKLFF; CDR3nt: TGTGCCAGCAGCCCCGGGGCCCACGTAAATGAAAAACTGTTTTTT
j_gene: TRBJ1-6; v_gene: TRBV5-1; abundance: .; d_gene: .; CDR3aa: CASSLVPGAGSSPLHF; CDR3nt: TGCGCCAGCAGCTTGGTCCCCGGGGCTGGTTCCTCACCCCTCCACTTT
j_gene: TRBJ2-2; v_gene: TRBV7-2; abundance: .; d_gene: TRBD1; CDR3aa: CASSLAGQGSGELFF; CDR3nt: TGTGCCAGCAGCTTAGCGGGACAGGGCTCCGGGGAGCTGTTTTTT
j_gene: TRBJ1-1; v_gene: TRBV6-5; abundance: .; d_gene: .; CDR3aa: CASNRGLNTEAFF; CDR3nt: TGTGCCAGCAATAGGGGGTTGAACACTGAAGCTTTCTTT
j_gene: TRBJ1-2; v_gene: TRBV28; abundance: .; d_gene: TRBD1; CDR3aa: CASRRGRGGYTF; CDR3nt: TGTGCCAGCAGAAGGGGGCGGGGTGGCTACACCTTC
j_gene: TRBJ1-1; v_gene: TRBV30; abundance: .; d_gene: .; CDR3aa: CAWSVNIPMVAFF; CDR3nt: TGTGCCTGGAGTGTAAACATCCCGATGGTAGCTTTCTTT
j_gene: TRBJ1-1; v_gene: TRBV12-3/TRBV12-4; abundance: .; d_gene: TRBD1; CDR3aa: CASSPTGQLEAFF; CDR3nt: TGTGCCAGCAGTCCAACGGGACAGCTTGAAGCTTTCTTT
j_gene: TRBJ1-1; v_gene: TRBV6-2/TRBV6-3; abundance: .; d_gene: .; CDR3aa: CASSYSQGRTEAFF; CDR3nt: TGTGCCAGCAGTTACTCACAGGGTCGCACTGAAGCTTTCTTT
j_gene: TRBJ1-5; v_gene: TRBV2; abundance: .; d_gene: .; CDR3aa: CASSEPGLNQPQHF; CDR3nt: TGTGCCAGCAGTGAACCGGGACTCAATCAGCCCCAGCATTTT
j_gene: TRBJ1-6; v_gene: TRBV6-5; abundance: .; d_gene: .; CDR3aa: CASRRSYPINSPLHF; CDR3nt: TGTGCCAGCAGACGGAGCTACCCAATAAATTCACCCCTCCACTTT
j_gene: TRBJ2-3; v_gene: TRBV7-3; abundance: once; d_gene: TRBD2; CDR3aa: CASSATSGGASDTQYF; CDR3nt: TGTGCCAGCAGCGCTACTAGCGGGGGGGCGTCAGATACGCAGTATTTT
j_gene: TRBJ1-5; v_gene: TRBV28; abundance: .; d_gene: .; CDR3aa: CASSPGHFNQPQHF; CDR3nt: TGTGCCAGCAGCCCCGGACACTTCAATCAGCCCCAGCATTTT
j_gene: TRBJ2-3; v_gene: TRBV4-2; abundance: .; d_gene: .; CDR3aa: CASSQDLGDTQYF; CDR3nt: TGTGCCAGCAGCCAAGATCTTGGAGATACGCAGTATTTT
j_gene: TRBJ1-5; v_gene: TRBV10-3; abundance: few; d_gene: .; CDR3aa: CAISEGGRNQPQHF; CDR3nt: TGTGCCATCAGTGAAGGGGGTCGCAATCAGCCCCAGCATTTT
j_gene: TRBJ2-2; v_gene: TRBV5-4; abundance: .; d_gene: .; CDR3aa: CASSTDVERAVTGELFF; CDR3nt: TGTGCCAGCAGCACCGATGTGGAGCGGGCGGTTACCGGGGAGCTGTTTTTT
j_gene: TRBJ1-5; v_gene: TRBV27; abundance: few; d_gene: TRBD1; CDR3aa: CASSLGTGVQPQHF; CDR3nt: TGTGCCAGCAGTTTAGGGACAGGCGTACAGCCCCAGCATTTT
j_gene: TRBJ2-3; v_gene: TRBV11-3; abundance: .; d_gene: TRBD1; CDR3aa: CASSLEAGRGTGLSYTQYF; CDR3nt: TGTGCCAGCAGCTTAGAGGCCGGGAGAGGGACAGGGCTCTCCTATACGCAGTATTTT
j_gene: TRBJ1-2; v_gene: TRBV7-8; abundance: .; d_gene: TRBD1; CDR3aa: CASSSRTGRHGYTF; CDR3nt: TGTGCCAGCAGCTCCAGGACAGGGCGTCATGGCTACACCTTC